This entry is about one T cell receptor (beta chain). The antigen remains undetermined. V lost 7 bases, J lost 4 bases, and 5 bases stayed unmatched. The germline CDR1 and CDR2 sequences are LGHDT and YNNKEL (reference sequence). CDR3 length equals 13 residues. Next came a second PCR, run for about 7 to 11 cycles, which used a sample-barcoded 5' primer along with a J-beta primer mix. MiXCR, applied by TCRdb to the 5' RACE reads, yields one record per CDR3 protein. Here the sample spans roughly 800,000 distinct CDR3 sequences, about 25% being singletons. The sample originates from a study of blood T cells in healthy people across ages. Notes on the study in general: Comparison with aged donors showed that long-lived donors had more naive CD4+ cells and higher diversity.

Every sample yielded at least 6.5 million isolated PBMCs. The same sample was also studied in work on T cells of mothers and their children. From that paper: Addition of sample barcodes and 2-4 random nucleotides occurred through the M1S primer of the second PCR. Each child contributed some 3 million TCR beta CDR3 reads, while each mother contributed over 8.5 million.

Sequencing input: blood. The rearrangement uses TRBV3-1 and TRBJ1-2, with 8 bases identical to TRBD1. The sequence was collected from a boy between 10 and 17 years old in good health. The chain's CDR3 is CASKDRVSYGYTF. The CDR3 DNA sequence: TGTGCCAGCAAGGACAGGGTATCCTATGGCTACACCTTC.